The table lists the clone carrying this T cell receptor beta chain with a few counts. The antigen remains undetermined. The data stem from a study of T cell repertoires in cytomegalovirus infection. Study overall: Well-studied HLA-B-restricted CMV epitopes were used in the study alongside recently identified HLA-C-restricted ones. Carrying CMV and the relevant HLA type showed in public TCR beta signatures. Study-level points and caveats: Totalled public TCR beta family frequency picked out people who carried CMV plus the relevant HLA. Ex vivo, HLA-C-restricted CMV-specific TCR beta clonotypes prevailed over the rest of the response.

This CDR3 has 16 amino acids. The germline V gene encodes CDR1 LNHNV and CDR2 YYDKDF (reference sequence). V was cut by 0 bases and J by 4 bases, with 13 bases left in between. MiXCR, run by TCRdb on the reads, gives a single entry per CDR3 protein. The sample carries fewer than 1,000,000 distinct CDR3 sequences, under 40% recorded once. The chain has TRBV15 and TRBJ1-5; the D is unclear. The sequences come from cultured CD8+ T cells from PBMCs, collected from culture after CMV antigen stimulation. This TCR was sampled from a human donor in good health (CMV status not recorded). Some clones in this sample may be carry-over from other donors' samples. The CDR3 sequence is CATSRDRWDRNQPQHF. CDR3 in DNA: TGTGCCACCAGCAGAGATCGGTGGGATCGTAATCAGCCCCAGCATTTT.